The 7 T cell receptor beta chains given below trace back to one sample, sequenced in a study of OX40 agonist ivuxolimab in advanced cancers. The protocol was immunoSEQ multiplex PCR, while the TCRdb copy is restricted to in-frame clones and leaves out a portion. The sample shows under 110,000 clones, over 75% of them seen only once. Sequences were derived from CD4+ or CD8+ T cells sorted from blood, sampled in a trial of the OX40 agonist ivuxolimab. The source is an adult with an advanced solid tumor such as melanoma, head and neck, liver or kidney cancer.

The chain has TRBV28 and TRBJ2-7, with 9 bases fitting TRBD1. This CDR3 has 16 residues. Germline values: CDR1 MDHEN, CDR2 SYDVKM. V trimming: 6 bases; J trimming: 3 bases; junction bases outside the gene matches: 12. Written as DNA, the CDR3 is TGTGCCAGCAGCCGTCCGGAGACAGGGGGTCTCTACGAGCAGTACTTC. It is translated as CASSRPETGGLYEQYF.

The chain recombines TRBV6-5 with TRBJ2-2; D gene unclear. This CDR3 has 16 residues. Germline V lookup: CDR1 MNHEY, CDR2 SVGAGI. Trimming left V 0 bases short and J 5 bases short, with 13 bases between. The CDR3 here is CASSYSYSSETGELFF. CDR3 coding DNA: TGTGCCAGCAGTTACTCGTACTCCAGCGAAACCGGGGAGCTGTTTTTT.

The rearrangement joins TRBV2 to TRBJ2-1; D not resolved. Trimming left V 2 bases short and J 7 bases short, with 3 bases between. Germline assignment: CDR1 SNHLY and CDR2 FYNNEI. The CDR3 loop spans 11 amino acids. CDR3 region: CASSERNEQFF. The CDR3 region has the DNA TGTGCCAGCAGTGAAAGAAATGAGCAGTTCTTC. Full variable domain (outside the CDR3, taken from reference TRBV2 and TRBJ2-1): EPEVTQTPSHQVTQMGQEVILRCVPISNHLYFYWYRQILGQKVEFLVSFYNNEISEKSEIFDDQFSVERPDGSNFTLKIRSTKLEDSAMYFCASSERNEQFFGPGTRLTVL.

The chain links TRBV15 to TRBJ1-1; D unclear. Germline V gene sequence: CDR1 LNHNV, CDR2 YYDKDF (reference sequence). V was cut by 5 bases and J by 1 base, with 14 bases left in between. CDR3 length: 15 amino acids. The CDR3 region has the DNA TGTGCCACCAGCGTACACGGGGTTCGGAACACTGAAGCTTTCTTT. Protein: CATSVHGVRNTEAFF.

This sequence joins TRBV30 and TRBJ1-1; D is unclear. The V and J ends lost 1 base and 0 bases respectively, with 9 bases between them. There are 14 residues in the CDR3. Per germline, CDR1 GTSNPN and CDR2 SVGIG (reference sequence). CDR3 nucleotides: TGTGCCTGGAGTGGACGGAAGATGAACACTGAAGCTTTCTTT. This sequence encodes CAWSGRKMNTEAFF.

The CDR3 DNA is TGTGCCAGCAGCGGGGGGCGCAGCACAGATACGCAGTATTTT. Translation: CASSGGRSTDTQYF. The chain uses TRBV6-1 and TRBJ2-3, with D perhaps matching TRBD2 (7 bases). Trimming removed 6 bases at V and 0 bases at J, with 10 bases between. There are 14 residues in the CDR3. Germline loops: CDR1 MNHNS, CDR2 SASEGT.

This chain connects TRBV11-3 to TRBJ2-7, with no clear D. CDR3 length: 17 residues. V lost 1 base and J lost 0, with 16 bases in between. Germline V gene data show CDR1 as SGHNT and CDR2 as YENEEA. CDR3 region: CASSLVSVSLTSYEQYF. The CDR3 DNA follows: TGTGCCAGCAGCTTAGTTTCCGTCAGCTTGACCTCCTACGAGCAGTACTTC.